This TCR beta chain was profiled in a study of Ad26.COV2.S vaccination and SARS-CoV-2 variants. On the study more broadly: Once, or twice with 56 days between doses, Ad26.COV2.S was given intramuscularly.

The treatment is: over 15 received Ad26.COV2.S at low or high dose, single or two shots; about 5 received placebo; per-sample allocation not given. Specimen acquisition occurred on day 63 following the initial vaccine or placebo injection. With regard to this clone: What it recognizes is unknown. One junction end does not reproduce the germline sequence, and a read error may be involved.

Overall study findings and caveats: Vaccinees and placebo recipients showed similar non-spike TCR breadth.

The germline V gene has CDR1 SGHVS and CDR2 FQNEAQ. The CDR3 covers 16 residues. Sequencing was performed with immunoSEQ multiplex PCR; in TCRdb, only in-frame clones are kept and a portion is missing. The sample yields approximately 410,000 clones, 70% to 90% seen once. This TCR was recovered from a person aged 18-60 years who received the Ad26.COV2.S COVID-19 vaccine or a placebo. The rearrangement uses TRBV7-8 and TRBJ2-2; the match to TRBD2 covers 10 bases. This specimen consisted of peripheral blood, obtained in a trial of Ad26.COV2.S vaccine versus placebo. CDR3 loop: CASSIASGGNTGELFF. The CDR3 nucleotides are TGTGCCAGCAGCATAGCTAGCGGGGGTAACACCGGGGAGCTGTTTTTT. The whole variable domain, filled in from reference TRBV7-8 and TRBJ2-2, reads GAGVSQSPRYKVAKRGQDVALRCDPISGHVSLFWYQQALGQGPEFLTYFQNEAQLDKSGLPSDRFFAERPEGSVSTLKIQRTQQEDSAVYLCASSIASGGNTGELFFGEGSRLTVL.